Each of the 17 T cell receptor beta chains below was sequenced from the same sample in a study of metastatic and nonmetastatic thyroid tumors. Until they underwent thyroid surgery, no patient had received any treatment. MiXCR was used by TCRdb to re-call the PCR reads. The sample contains tens of thousands of clones, roughly 16% of which appear only once. The sequenced material came from blood. The receptors stem from a female donor with papillary thyroid cancer or a benign thyroid nodule (not recorded which). Some clones in this sample may be carry-over from other donors' samples.

This clone has ten or more counts. The chain joins TRBV6-5 to TRBJ2-1; D is uncertain. This CDR3 is 15 amino acids long. V lost 2 bases and J lost 0, with 8 bases in between. Germline V gene data show CDR1 as MNHEY and CDR2 as SVGAGI. The CDR3 spells CASSYAVSSYNEQFF. Written as DNA, the CDR3 is TGTGCCAGCAGTTACGCGGTTAGCTCCTACAATGAGCAGTTCTTC.

The J gene is TRBJ2-7, the V gene TRBV27, with D possibly called TRBD1 or TRBD2 (5 bases each). The CDR3 length is 15 residues. Trimming shortened V by 8 bases and J by 9 bases, and 26 bases separated the two germline ends. CDR1 is MNHEY and CDR2 is SMNVEV in the germline V gene (reference sequence). The CDR3 loop reads CASGLGGILGDTQYF. The CDR3 DNA follows: TGTGCCAGCGGCCTTGGTGGAATCCTGGGGGATACGCAGTACTTC.

This clone was detected ten times or more. The chain recombines TRBV5-1 with TRBJ2-2, with 8 bases fitting TRBD2. The germline CDR1 and CDR2 sequences are SGHRS and YFSETQ. The junction had 7 bases not matched to a gene; V was cut back by 4 bases and J by 5 bases. The CDR3 extends over 15 amino acids. This chain's CDR3 is CASSLPAGETGELFF. The CDR3 DNA follows: TGCGCCAGCAGCCTCCCAGCGGGAGAGACCGGGGAGCTGTTTTTT.

This clone was detected ten times or more. The chain joins TRBV6-1 to TRBJ2-1; unclear D gene. Germline assignment: CDR1 MNHNS and CDR2 SASEGT. V lost 3 bases, J lost 0 bases, and 9 bases lay in between. The CDR3 covers 15 residues. DNA of the CDR3: TGTGCCAGCAGTGACCTAGTCGACTCCTACAATGAGCAGTTCTTC. This codes for CASSDLVDSYNEQFF.

The V gene is TRBV2, the J gene TRBJ1-2; D ambiguous. V was shortened by 0 bases and J by 1 base, with 6 bases between the two germline ends. The CDR3 sequence is 14 residues long. The germline gives CDR1 SNHLY, CDR2 FYNNEI. In DNA, the CDR3 is TGTGCCAGCAGTGAAGCGGCTGGTAACTATGGCTACACCTTC. This translates into CASSEAAGNYGYTF.

The V gene is TRBV24-1, the J gene TRBJ2-1; D perhaps matches TRBD1 (8 bases). This CDR3 comprises 16 residues. Per the germline V gene, CDR1 is KGHDR and CDR2 is SFDVKD. Trimming removed 1 base from V and 6 bases from J, with 15 bases in between. CDR3 DNA: TGTGCCACCAGTGATTTAAGACAGGGGAGGGTCAATGAGCAGTTCTTC. Amino acid sequence: CATSDLRQGRVNEQFF.

This clone came up a few times. A read error may account for a junction end that differs from germline. This chain connects TRBV28 to TRBJ2-1; TRBD1 matches at 9 bases. CDR3 length: 15 residues. Germline CDR1 MDHEN, CDR2 SYDVKM. CDR3 DNA: TGTGCCAGCAGCCCTTCCGGGACAGGGCGAAATGAGCGGTTCTTC. Translated: CASSPSGTGRNERFF.

On this clone: One base away lies a much larger clone, so this may be a sequencing read error. This specimen includes other DNA sequences encoding the same CDR3. The J gene is TRBJ2-5, the V gene TRBV11-2; 10 nucleotides match TRBD1. CDR1 is SGHAT and CDR2 is FQNNGV in the germline V gene. The CDR3 totals 16 residues. The CDR3 protein is CASSSPPGQGYETQYF. CDR3 nucleotides: TGTGCCAGCAGCTCCCCCCCGGGACAGGGGTATGAGACACAGTACTTC.

This clone occurred many times. The CDR3 nucleotides are TGTGCCATCAGTCTAGCGGGAGAGGGTGGCACAGATACGCAGTATTTT. Its translation: CAISLAGEGGTDTQYF. The chain uses TRBV10-3 and TRBJ2-3, with TRBD2 matching over 10 bases. Germline V gene data show CDR1 as ENHRY and CDR2 as SYGVKD. This CDR3 contains 16 residues. V trimming: 5 bases; J trimming: 1 base; junction bases outside the gene matches: 6.

This clone came up many times. The same CDR3 arises from other DNA sequences in this sample as well. The chain recombines TRBV2 with TRBJ1-6; 9 bases map to TRBD1. Germline CDR1 is SNHLY and CDR2 is FYNNEI. The CDR3 extends over 15 amino acids. The trim removed 3 bases at V and 8 bases at J, leaving 5 bases unmatched. Here the CDR3 DNA reads TGTGCCAGCAGTGATGGGACAGGGAGCCATTCACCCCTCCACTTT. Amino acid sequence: CASSDGTGSHSPLHF.

This clone showed up just a few times. The chain combines TRBV12-3 or TRBV12-4 with TRBJ2-7; TRBD1 might be the D (5 bases). This CDR3 is 13 amino acids long. Trimming removed 1 base from V and 4 bases from J, with 8 bases in between. For the CDR3, the DNA is TGTGCCAGCAGTTTAGGACAGATATACGAGCAGTACTTC. It is translated as CASSLGQIYEQYF.

This clone has ten or more counts. The chain links TRBV20-1 to TRBJ2-7; the match to TRBD2 covers 7 bases. The junction had 1 base not matched to a gene; V was cut back by 2 bases and J by 0 bases. In germline, CDR1 is DFQATT, CDR2 SNEGSKA (reference sequence). CDR3 length: 13 amino acids. This CDR3 is CSARSGVSYEQYF. The CDR3 nucleotides are TGCAGTGCTAGAAGCGGGGTCTCCTACGAGCAGTACTTC.

This clone has at least ten counts. This rearrangement joins TRBV6-1 to TRBJ2-1; D gene ambiguous. Germline values: CDR1 MNHNS, CDR2 SASEGT. The CDR3 sequence is 14 residues long. The V end lost 6 bases, the J end lost 7 bases, and 16 bases lay between the germline ends. The CDR3 DNA follows: TGTGCCAGCAGCTCCCTACTGGCTGGGAATGAGCAGTTCTTC. It codes for CASSSLLAGNEQFF.

This clone was found many times. The rearrangement joins TRBV2 to TRBJ1-4, with D hard to call. V was cut by 6 bases and J by 6 bases, with 2 bases left in between. Germline V gives CDR1 SNHLY, CDR2 FYNNEI. The CDR3 is 10 residues long. CDR3 amino acids: CASRDEKLFF. For the CDR3, the DNA is TGTGCCAGCAGGGATGAAAAACTGTTTTTT.

This clone has ten or more counts. V usage is TRBV9 and J usage is TRBJ2-1, with 11 bases fitting TRBD2. The junction had 6 bases not matched to a gene; V was cut back by 1 base and J by 9 bases. The CDR3 extends over 15 amino acids. Per germline, CDR1 SGDLS and CDR2 YYNGEE. The CDR3 region is CASSVLAGGPSEQFF. CDR3 nucleotides: TGTGCCAGCAGCGTACTAGCGGGGGGCCCCAGTGAGCAGTTCTTC.

This clone was recorded at least ten times. V gene TRBV24-1 combines with J gene TRBJ2-7, with D unclear. In germline, CDR1 is KGHDR, CDR2 SFDVKD. The CDR3 length is 14 residues. V gave up 2 bases and J gave up 0 bases, with 7 bases separating them. The DNA for the CDR3 is TGTGCCACCAGTGATTCGACTGGCTCCTACGAGCAGTACTTC. It codes for CATSDSTGSYEQYF.

This clone was counted a few times. Since a much larger clone is just one base distant, this may be a read error. The chain couples TRBV18 to TRBJ2-7, with TRBD1 matching over 7 bases. The CDR3 length is 14 residues. Germline assignment: CDR1 KGHSH and CDR2 LQKENI. J gave up 4 bases and V 6 bases, and 9 bases lay outside the gene matches. The CDR3 nucleotides are TGTGCCAGCTCCCCAGGGGGACGGGATTACGAGCAGTACTTC. Residues: CASSPGGRDYEQYF.